The rows below give T cell receptor beta chains drawn from one sample of a study of blood T cell repertoires in COVID-19. Clones were read by immunoSEQ multiplex PCR, and TCRdb kept only the in-frame ones, dropping some. The sample shows about 75,000 clones, 75% to 90% of them seen only once. The material sequenced was peripheral blood. The receptors were sampled from a human donor in a cohort sampled during active COVID-19. The CDR3 runs from the conserved cysteine through the conserved F or W. D genes are given only for firm matches. Some rows have no size entry. The others give once, few or many, or a class for an expanded clone.

TRBV18,TRBD1,TRBJ1-3,-,CASTSGQGGGNTIYF,TGTGCCAGCACCTCCGGACAGGGGGGAGGAAACACCATATATTTT
TRBV7-6,-,TRBJ1-5,-,CASSLEFLQPQHF,TGTGCCAGCAGCTTAGAATTTCTACAGCCCCAGCATTTT
TRBV5-1,-,TRBJ1-1,-,CASSGGFEAFF,TGCGCCAGCAGCGGGGGCTTTGAAGCTTTCTTT
TRBV6-6,-,TRBJ1-2,-,CASSYSLSGEPGGYTF,TGTGCCAGCAGTTACTCTCTTAGCGGCGAGCCGGGGGGCTACACCTTC
TRBV2,-,TRBJ2-3,-,CASSVGTLTDTQYF,TGTGCCAGCAGTGTCGGGACACTCACAGATACGCAGTATTTT
TRBV5-4,TRBD1,TRBJ1-5,few,CASSLYTGDSNQPQHF,TGTGCCAGCAGCTTGTATACAGGGGATAGCAATCAGCCCCAGCATTTT
TRBV7-2,TRBD2,TRBJ2-7,once,CASSLALAGTSYEQYF,TGTGCCAGCAGCTTAGCACTAGCGGGAACATCCTACGAGCAGTACTTC
TRBV3-1/TRBV3-2,TRBD2,TRBJ2-5,once,CASSPTSGMETQYF,TGTGCCAGCAGCCCGACTAGCGGGATGGAGACCCAGTACTTC
TRBV27,TRBD2,TRBJ2-1,medium-sized,CASRAGGPYNEQFF,TGTGCCAGCAGAGCGGGGGGGCCTTACAATGAGCAGTTCTTC
TRBV5-4,TRBD1,TRBJ1-2,-,CASSTDRGRGYTF,TGTGCCAGCAGTACTGACAGGGGGCGAGGCTACACCTTC
TRBV7-8,TRBD2,TRBJ2-3,once,CASSLWTSGSTDTQYF,TGTGCCAGCAGCTTATGGACTAGCGGGAGCACAGATACGCAGTATTTT
TRBV12-3/TRBV12-4,-,TRBJ1-2,-,CASSKESNYGYTF,TGTGCCAGCAGTAAGGAGAGCAACTATGGCTACACCTTC
TRBV3-1/TRBV3-2,TRBD2,TRBJ2-1,-,CASTGTSGGYNEQFF,TGTGCCAGCACCGGGACTAGCGGAGGATACAATGAGCAGTTCTTC
TRBV4-2,TRBD1,TRBJ1-2,-,CASSQGGQGDGYTF,TGTGCCAGCAGCCAAGGAGGACAGGGAGATGGCTACACCTTC
TRBV7-2,-,TRBJ2-5,-,CASSLAAGYGGETQYF,TGTGCCAGCAGCTTAGCGGCGGGGTACGGCGGGGAGACCCAGTACTTC
TRBV19,-,TRBJ2-7,once,CATGQRGNEQYF,TGTGCCACCGGACAGAGGGGGAACGAGCAGTACTTC
TRBV18,-,TRBJ1-5,-,CASSPNQGSNQPQHF,TGTGCCAGCTCACCGAACCAGGGGAGCAATCAGCCCCAGCATTTT
TRBV7-6,TRBD1,TRBJ2-7,-,CASSHRWPGTGRYEQYF,TGTGCCAGCAGCCACAGGTGGCCCGGGACAGGGCGATACGAGCAGTACTTC
TRBV27,-,TRBJ1-6,-,CASNTGYNSPLHF,TGTGCCAGCAACACAGGATATAATTCACCCCTCCACTTT
TRBV19,-,TRBJ2-7,-,CASSTPNRDEQYF,TGTGCCAGTAGTACACCGAACAGAGACGAGCAGTACTTC
TRBV18,-,TRBJ1-2,-,CASSPQNGGNGYTF,TGTGCCAGCTCACCACAGAATGGGGGGAATGGCTACACCTTC
TRBV27,TRBD1,TRBJ1-2,-,CASSLSSVLRGRGGYTF,TGTGCCAGCAGTTTATCGTCTGTGTTGAGGGGGCGTGGGGGCTACACCTTC
TRBV5-1,-,TRBJ2-7,-,CAGSSPGYEQYF,TGCGCCGGCAGCTCCCCCGGGTACGAGCAGTACTTC
TRBV19,-,TRBJ1-5,-,CASSIPTGGWGNQPQHF,TGTGCCAGTAGCATTCCCACCGGAGGGTGGGGAAATCAGCCCCAGCATTTT
TRBV9,-,TRBJ2-2,-,CASSVRGGELFF,TGTGCCAGCAGCGTAAGAGGCGGGGAGCTGTTTTTT
TRBV28,TRBD2,TRBJ2-7,-,CASSRSGRAYEQYF,TGTGCCAGCAGTCGTAGCGGGAGGGCCTACGAGCAGTACTTC
TRBV4-3,TRBD2,TRBJ2-3,-,CASSQVKSGLAGVGDTQYF,TGCGCCAGCAGCCAAGTCAAATCCGGACTAGCGGGAGTTGGAGATACGCAGTATTTT
TRBV7-9,-,TRBJ2-2,-,CASSLNALAGELFF,TGTGCCAGCAGCTTAAATGCGTTGGCCGGGGAGCTGTTTTTT
TRBV3-1/TRBV3-2,-,TRBJ2-1,-,CASSSEATPQFF,TGTGCCAGCAGCTCAGAGGCAACCCCGCAGTTCTTC